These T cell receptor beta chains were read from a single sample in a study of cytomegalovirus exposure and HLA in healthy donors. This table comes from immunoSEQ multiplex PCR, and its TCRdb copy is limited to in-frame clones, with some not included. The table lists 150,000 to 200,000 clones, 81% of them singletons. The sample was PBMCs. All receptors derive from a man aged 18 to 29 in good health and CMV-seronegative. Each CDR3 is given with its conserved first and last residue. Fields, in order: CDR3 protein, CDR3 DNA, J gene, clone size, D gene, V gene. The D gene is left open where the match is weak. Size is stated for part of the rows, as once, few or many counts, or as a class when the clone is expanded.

CDR3aa: CASSVGGSEQFF
CDR3nt: TGTGCCAGCAGCGTAGGAGGTAGTGAGCAGTTCTTC
j_gene: TRBJ2-1
abundance: few
d_gene: -
v_gene: TRBV9

CDR3aa: CASSRGRGPTYEQYF
CDR3nt: TGTGCCAGCAGTCGGGGGAGAGGGCCCACCTACGAGCAGTACTTC
j_gene: TRBJ2-7
abundance: -
d_gene: -
v_gene: TRBV5-4

CDR3aa: CASSLTLPNTIYF
CDR3nt: TGTGCCAGCAGCTTAACTTTACCAAACACCATATATTTT
j_gene: TRBJ1-3
abundance: -
d_gene: -
v_gene: TRBV7-2

CDR3aa: CSAPGGNEQFF
CDR3nt: TGCAGTGCTCCCGGAGGGAATGAGCAGTTCTTC
j_gene: TRBJ2-1
abundance: -
d_gene: -
v_gene: TRBV20-1

CDR3aa: CASSARRGGTDTQYF
CDR3nt: TGTGCCAGCAGCGCACGGCGAGGGGGTACAGATACGCAGTATTTT
j_gene: TRBJ2-3
abundance: -
d_gene: -
v_gene: TRBV7-6

CDR3aa: CASSPQGAGEKLFF
CDR3nt: TGTGCCAGCAGCCCTCAGGGGGCGGGTGAAAAACTGTTTTTT
j_gene: TRBJ1-4
abundance: -
d_gene: TRBD1
v_gene: TRBV7-2

CDR3aa: CASTVSGGSYNEQFF
CDR3nt: TGTGCCAGCACCGTATCCGGGGGCTCCTACAATGAGCAGTTCTTC
j_gene: TRBJ2-1
abundance: -
d_gene: -
v_gene: TRBV28

CDR3aa: CASSEMYRGGISNQPQHF
CDR3nt: TGCGCCAGCAGTGAGATGTACAGGGGTGGAATAAGCAATCAGCCCCAGCATTTT
j_gene: TRBJ1-5
abundance: -
d_gene: TRBD1
v_gene: TRBV10-2

CDR3aa: CASSLVTADSYNEQFF
CDR3nt: TGTGCTAGCAGCTTAGTTACTGCGGACTCCTACAATGAGCAGTTCTTC
j_gene: TRBJ2-1
abundance: -
d_gene: -
v_gene: TRBV7-7

CDR3aa: CASSQDQGIGNQPQHF
CDR3nt: TGCGCCAGCAGCCAAGATCAGGGAATCGGCAATCAGCCCCAGCATTTT
j_gene: TRBJ1-5
abundance: -
d_gene: -
v_gene: TRBV4-3

CDR3aa: CASSYSAGAKTYEQYF
CDR3nt: TGTGCCAGCAGTTACTCGGCAGGGGCGAAGACCTACGAGCAGTACTTC
j_gene: TRBJ2-7
abundance: -
d_gene: -
v_gene: TRBV6-6

CDR3aa: CASSLGQGQSNQPQHF
CDR3nt: TGTGCCAGCAGCTTAGGACAGGGACAGAGCAATCAGCCCCAGCATTTT
j_gene: TRBJ1-5
abundance: -
d_gene: TRBD1
v_gene: TRBV11-2

CDR3aa: CASSVLFGQLINEQFF
CDR3nt: TGTGCCAGCAGCGTACTGTTCGGACAGTTAATCAATGAGCAGTTCTTC
j_gene: TRBJ2-1
abundance: few
d_gene: -
v_gene: TRBV9

CDR3aa: CASSLIPGTGRGEQYF
CDR3nt: TGTGCCAGCAGCTTAATACCCGGGACAGGTCGTGGGGAGCAGTACTTC
j_gene: TRBJ2-7
abundance: -
d_gene: TRBD1
v_gene: TRBV7-8

CDR3aa: CASSLTIGTGGYEQYF
CDR3nt: TGTGCCAGCAGTTTGACGATAGGGACAGGGGGCTACGAGCAGTACTTC
j_gene: TRBJ2-7
abundance: -
d_gene: TRBD1
v_gene: TRBV28

CDR3aa: CATSTDRSTGNTIYF
CDR3nt: TGTGCCACCAGCACGGACAGATCAACTGGAAACACCATATATTTT
j_gene: TRBJ1-3
abundance: -
d_gene: -
v_gene: TRBV15

CDR3aa: CASSPLPSSGGSVEQYF
CDR3nt: TGTGCCAGCTCACCCCTACCCTCTTCAGGGGGCTCGGTTGAGCAGTACTTC
j_gene: TRBJ2-7
abundance: -
d_gene: TRBD1
v_gene: TRBV18

CDR3aa: CASSLGLAGTGEQFF
CDR3nt: TGTGCCAGCAGTTTGGGACTAGCGGGGACTGGTGAGCAGTTCTTC
j_gene: TRBJ2-1
abundance: -
d_gene: TRBD2
v_gene: TRBV28

CDR3aa: CASSSGETDTQYF
CDR3nt: TGTGCCAGCAGTAGCGGGGAGACAGATACGCAGTATTTT
j_gene: TRBJ2-3
abundance: -
d_gene: TRBD2
v_gene: TRBV6-4

CDR3aa: CASSSSRDSLNEKLFF
CDR3nt: TGTGCCAGCAGCTCATCCCGGGACAGCCTGAATGAAAAACTGTTTTTT
j_gene: TRBJ1-4
abundance: -
d_gene: TRBD1
v_gene: TRBV13

CDR3aa: CASGLVGDTRELFF
CDR3nt: TGTGCTAGTGGTTTGGTAGGCGACACGAGGGAGCTGTTTTTT
j_gene: TRBJ2-2
abundance: -
d_gene: -
v_gene: TRBV12-5

CDR3aa: CASSPRTGEAYEQYF
CDR3nt: TGCGCCAGCAGCCCACGGACAGGGGAGGCCTACGAGCAGTACTTC
j_gene: TRBJ2-7
abundance: -
d_gene: TRBD1
v_gene: TRBV5-1